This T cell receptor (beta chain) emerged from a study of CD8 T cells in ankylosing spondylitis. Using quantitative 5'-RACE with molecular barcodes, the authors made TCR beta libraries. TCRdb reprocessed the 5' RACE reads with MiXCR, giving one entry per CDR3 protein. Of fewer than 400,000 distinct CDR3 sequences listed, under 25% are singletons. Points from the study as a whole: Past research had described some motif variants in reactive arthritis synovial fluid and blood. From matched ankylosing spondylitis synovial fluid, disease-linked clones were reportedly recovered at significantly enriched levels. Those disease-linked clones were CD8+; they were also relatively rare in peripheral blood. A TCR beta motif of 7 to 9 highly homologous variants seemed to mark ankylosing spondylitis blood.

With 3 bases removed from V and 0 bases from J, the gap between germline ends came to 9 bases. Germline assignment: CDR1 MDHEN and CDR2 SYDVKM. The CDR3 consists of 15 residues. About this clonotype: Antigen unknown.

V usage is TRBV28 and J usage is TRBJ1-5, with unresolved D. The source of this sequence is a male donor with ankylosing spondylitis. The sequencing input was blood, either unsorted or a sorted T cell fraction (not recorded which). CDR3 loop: CASSFVTPSNQPQHF. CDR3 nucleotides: TGTGCCAGCAGTTTTGTTACACCTAGCAATCAGCCCCAGCATTTT.